The 10 T cell receptor beta chains given below trace back to one sample, sequenced in a study of T cell repertoires in cytomegalovirus infection. TCRdb fed the reads into MiXCR, producing one record per CDR3 protein. Of about 830,000 distinct CDR3 sequences listed, approximately 30% are singletons. No antigen is known for these receptors. The starting material was cultured CD8+ T cells from PBMCs, obtained from culture after CMV antigen stimulation. These receptors all stem from a human donor in good health (CMV status not recorded). Some clones in this sample may be carry-over from other donors' samples.

Comment on this clonotype: At one end the junction does not follow the germline gene, possibly because of a read error. The CDR3 spells CASSQGTGGEAFF. In nucleotides, the CDR3 is TGTGCCAGCAGCCAAGGGACGGGGGGAGAAGCTTTCTTT. V is TRBV4-1 and J is TRBJ1-1; the D gene is possibly TRBD1 (5 bases). The germline V gene encodes CDR1 MGHRA and CDR2 YSYEKL. The CDR3 contains 13 residues.

The chain carries TRBV5-1 and TRBJ2-5; no clear D. The CDR3 spans 16 residues. The germline V and J ends were trimmed by 5 bases and 1 base, with 18 bases remaining between them. The germline V gene encodes CDR1 SGHRS and CDR2 YFSETQ. The CDR3 coding sequence is TGCGCCAGCAGGAGAACGGGCCTAATGATCCAAGAGACCCAGTACTTC. Its protein product is CASRRTGLMIQETQYF.

The chain is built from TRBV7-9 and TRBJ2-1; D might be TRBD2 (6 bases). The CDR3 sequence is 16 residues long. The V and J ends lost 5 bases and 4 bases respectively, with 18 bases between them. Per germline, CDR1 SEHNR and CDR2 FQNEAQ (reference sequence). The CDR3 loop is CASSNPSVPPYNEQFF. CDR3 sequence (DNA): TGTGCCAGCAGCAACCCTAGCGTCCCCCCTTACAATGAGCAGTTCTTC.

The rearrangement joins TRBV9 to TRBJ2-3, with a weak D call TRBD2 (5 bases). The CDR3 is 14 residues long. V dropped 4 bases and J dropped 6 bases, with 15 bases sitting between them. The germline CDR1 and CDR2 sequences are SGDLS and YYNGEE. The CDR3 DNA reads TGTGCCAGCAGCCCCCGCGGGTTAAAGGATACGCAGTATTTT. Protein product: CASSPRGLKDTQYF.

This chain joins TRBV29-1 and TRBJ2-7; no clear D gene. Germline lookup yields CDR1 SQVTM and CDR2 ANQGSEA. This CDR3 comprises 15 residues. V lost 0 bases and J 6 bases, leaving 18 bases between the germline ends. The CDR3 DNA sequence: TGCAGCGTTGAAGATCAGGAGACGGCTTGGGGCGAGCAGTACTTC. As protein: CSVEDQETAWGEQYF.

Details on this clonotype: A much larger clone is a single base away; this may be a read error. This chain joins TRBV7-9 and TRBJ2-1; D unclear. The germline V gene encodes CDR1 SEHNR and CDR2 FQNEAQ (reference sequence). This CDR3 has 15 residues. The CDR3 spells CVSSNSGGSYNEQFF. CDR3 nucleotides: TGTGTCAGCAGCAACAGTGGCGGCTCCTACAATGAGCAGTTCTTC.

This clonotype has a handful of counts. The chain uses TRBV7-2 and TRBJ1-6, with 7 nucleotides matching TRBD1. Germline assignment: CDR1 SGHTA and CDR2 FQGNSA. The CDR3 covers 17 residues. V lost 3 bases to trimming and J lost 0 bases; unmatched junction nucleotides: 5. The CDR3 region has the DNA TGTGCCAGCAGCTTGGGGACAGCTTACTCCTATAATTCACCCCTCCACTTT. Amino acid sequence: CASSLGTAYSYNSPLHF.

CDR3 in amino acids: CASSLGTPADTQYF. The CDR3 nucleotides are TGTGCCAGCAGCTTAGGGACCCCGGCGGATACGCAGTATTTT. This sequence joins TRBV7-6 and TRBJ2-3, with D hard to call. V shed 1 base and J shed 6 bases, with 11 bases lying between them. Per the germline V gene, CDR1 is SGHVS and CDR2 is FNYEAQ. The CDR3 has 14 residues. The entire variable domain, with the rest obtained from reference TRBV7-6 and TRBJ2-3, is as follows: GAGVSQSPRYKVTKRGQDVALRCDPISGHVSLYWYRQALGQGPEFLTYFNYEAQQDKSGLPNDRFSAERPEGSISTLTIQRTEQRDSAMYRCASSLGTPADTQYFGPGTRLTVL.

With regard to this clonotype: A much larger clone differs by one base, so this may be a read error. This chain connects TRBV7-2 to TRBJ1-2, with D tentatively TRBD1 (6 bases). Germline V lookup: CDR1 SGHTA, CDR2 FQGNSA. The ends were cut back, 8 bases at V and 6 bases at J, with 19 bases in the middle. The CDR3 has 14 amino acids. The CDR3 here is CASGPAPQGHGYTF. The CDR3, as DNA: TGTGCCAGCGGCCCAGCGCCACAGGGACATGGCTACACCTTC. Based on the CDR3 plus reference TRBV7-2 and TRBJ1-2, the full variable domain is GAGVSQSPSNKVTEKGKDVELRCDPISGHTALYWYRQSLGQGLEFLIYFQGNSAPDKSGLPSDRFSAERTGGSVSTLTIQRTQQEDSAVYLCASGPAPQGHGYTFGSGTRLTVV.

This clonotype was detected ten times or more. The chain links TRBV12-3 or TRBV12-4 to TRBJ2-7, with D unresolved. The CDR3 covers 13 residues. The V and J ends lost 1 base and 2 bases respectively, with 6 bases between them. CDR3 DNA: TGTGCCAGCAGTTTAGACAGCACCTACGAGCAGTACGTC. Residues: CASSLDSTYEQYV.